Presented here are 8 T cell receptor beta chains from one specimen sequenced in a study of T cell changes during pregnancy in multiple sclerosis. The table came from immunoSEQ multiplex PCR; TCRdb's copy has only in-frame clones and leaves some out. The sample carries around 30,000 clones, around nine tenths recorded once. The specimen was CD8+ T cells from peripheral blood mononuclear cells, collected in the first trimester of pregnancy. The receptors come from a female donor with multiple sclerosis, enrolled in a pregnancy study.

This rearrangement joins TRBV6-5 to TRBJ2-3; TRBD2 matches at 10 bases. CDR1 and CDR2 (germline): MNHEY, SVGAGI. The trim removed 2 bases at V and 0 bases at J, leaving 2 bases unmatched. The CDR3 length is 16 residues. The CDR3 coding sequence is TGTGCCAGCAGTTACGAACTAGCGGGGAGCACAGATACGCAGTATTTT. This codes for CASSYELAGSTDTQYF.

The V gene is TRBV30, the J gene TRBJ1-2; 9 positions agree with TRBD1. Germline CDR1 reads GTSNPN; CDR2 reads SVGIG (reference sequence). The CDR3 consists of 15 residues. J was trimmed by 4 bases and V by 2 bases; bases with no gene match: 8. CDR3 region: CAWSLTGGSGYGYTF. The CDR3 bases are TGTGCCTGGAGTCTCACAGGGGGCTCTGGCTATGGCTACACCTTC.

V usage is TRBV7-9 and J usage is TRBJ1-1, with 8 positions matching TRBD1. Looked up from germline, CDR1 is SEHNR and CDR2 is FQNEAQ (reference sequence). The trim removed 3 bases at V and 2 bases at J, leaving 5 bases unmatched. The CDR3 length is 15 residues. The CDR3 nucleotides are TGTGCCAGCAGCTTTCCGGGGACAGGAAACACTGAAGCTTTCTTT. It specifies CASSFPGTGNTEAFF.

The chain is built from TRBV30 and TRBJ2-7; no reliable D call. Trimming pared 3 bases from V and 3 bases from J, leaving 15 bases between. Per germline, CDR1 GTSNPN and CDR2 SVGIG (reference sequence). CDR3 length: 14 amino acids. CDR3 loop: CAWSASQLFYEQYF. Written as DNA, the CDR3 is TGTGCCTGGAGCGCTAGTCAGTTATTCTACGAGCAGTACTTC.

This sequence joins TRBV11-2 and TRBJ2-1; a weak D match, TRBD2 (6 bases). CDR3 length: 17 residues. CDR1 SGHAT and CDR2 FQNNGV come from the germline V gene. The ends were cut back, 5 bases at V and 1 base at J, with 18 bases in the middle. The CDR3 spells CASSPSPAAGSYNEQFF. Here the CDR3 DNA reads TGTGCCAGCAGCCCCTCGCCGGCAGCGGGTTCCTACAATGAGCAGTTCTTC. Full variable domain (missing parts from reference TRBV11-2 and TRBJ2-1): EAGVAQSPRYKIIEKRQSVAFWCNPISGHATLYWYQQILGQGPKLLIQFQNNGVVDDSQLPKDRFSAERLKGVDSTLKIQPAKLEDSAVYLCASSPSPAAGSYNEQFFGPGTRLTVL.

This rearrangement joins TRBV4-3 to TRBJ2-6, with a tentative D call TRBD1 (5 bases). Germline CDR1 LGHNA, CDR2 YSLEER. V was clipped by 0 bases and J by 4 bases, with 10 bases between them. CDR3 length: 16 residues. In DNA, the CDR3 is TGCGCCAGCAGCCAAGATTATGGGGCGGGGGCCAACGTCCTGACTTTC. It encodes CASSQDYGAGANVLTF.

This clone has just a few counts. The chain combines TRBV9 with TRBJ1-3; TRBD1 matches at 12 bases. The ends lost 0 bases at V and 2 bases at J; junction bases unmatched: 6. CDR3 size: 18 residues. The germline V gene encodes CDR1 SGDLS and CDR2 YYNGEE. The CDR3 DNA follows: TGTGCCAGCAGCGTAGGAGACGGGACAGGGGGCCCTGGAAACACCATATATTTT. It translates to CASSVGDGTGGPGNTIYF.

This chain uses TRBV6-5 with TRBJ2-7, with 8 bases identical to TRBD2. Trimming took 4 bases from V and 3 from J; bases not matched to a gene: 2. The germline gives CDR1 MNHEY, CDR2 SVGAGI. The CDR3 runs 13 residues. The chain's CDR3 is CASSLGTSYEQYF. The DNA for the CDR3 is TGTGCCAGCAGTTTGGGGACTAGCTACGAGCAGTACTTC.